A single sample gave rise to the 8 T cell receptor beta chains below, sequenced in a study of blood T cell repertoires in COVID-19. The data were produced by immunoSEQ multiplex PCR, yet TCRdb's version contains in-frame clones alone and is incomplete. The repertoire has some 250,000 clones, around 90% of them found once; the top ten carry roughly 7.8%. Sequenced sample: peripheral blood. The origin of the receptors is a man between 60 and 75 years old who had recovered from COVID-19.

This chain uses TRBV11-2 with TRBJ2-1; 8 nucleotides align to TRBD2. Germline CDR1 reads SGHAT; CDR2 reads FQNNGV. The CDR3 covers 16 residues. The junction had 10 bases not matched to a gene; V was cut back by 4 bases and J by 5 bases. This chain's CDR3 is CASSSQPGLVDNEQFF. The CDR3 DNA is TGTGCCAGCAGCTCCCAACCGGGACTAGTTGACAATGAGCAGTTCTTC.

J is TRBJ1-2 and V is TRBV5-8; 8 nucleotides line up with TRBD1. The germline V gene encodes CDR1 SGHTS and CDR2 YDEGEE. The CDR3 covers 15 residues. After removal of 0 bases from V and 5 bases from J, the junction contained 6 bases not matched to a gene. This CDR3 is CASSLDRGNLYGYTF. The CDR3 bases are TGTGCCAGCAGCTTGGACAGGGGGAATCTATATGGCTACACCTTC.

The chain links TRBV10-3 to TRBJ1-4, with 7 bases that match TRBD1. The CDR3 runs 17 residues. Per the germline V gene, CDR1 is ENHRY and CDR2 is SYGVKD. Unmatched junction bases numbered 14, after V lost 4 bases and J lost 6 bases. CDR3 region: CAISATIITGEDEKLFF. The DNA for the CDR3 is TGTGCCATCAGTGCAACAATTATTACAGGGGAGGATGAAAAACTGTTTTTT.

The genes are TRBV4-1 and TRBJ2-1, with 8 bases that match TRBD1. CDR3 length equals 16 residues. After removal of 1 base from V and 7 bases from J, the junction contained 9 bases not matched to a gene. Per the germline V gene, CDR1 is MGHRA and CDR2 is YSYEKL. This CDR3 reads CASSQALGQGWNEQFF. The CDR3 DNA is TGCGCCAGCAGCCAAGCTTTAGGACAGGGATGGAATGAGCAGTTCTTC.

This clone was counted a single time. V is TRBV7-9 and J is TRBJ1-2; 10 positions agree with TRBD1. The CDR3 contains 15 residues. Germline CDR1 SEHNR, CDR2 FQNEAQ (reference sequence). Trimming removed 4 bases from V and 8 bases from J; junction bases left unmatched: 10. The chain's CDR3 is CASSSDRGPPGGYTF. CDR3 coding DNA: TGTGCCAGCAGCTCCGACAGGGGGCCGCCGGGAGGCTACACCTTC.

CDR3 loop: CATSTSGGANEQFF. The CDR3 nucleotides are TGTGCCACCTCAACTAGCGGGGGGGCCAATGAGCAGTTCTTC. V and J are TRBV10-3 and TRBJ2-1; TRBD2 agrees at 13 bases. V lost 10 bases and J lost 6; bases outside the gene matches: 6. This CDR3 region has 14 residues. The germline V gene has CDR1 ENHRY and CDR2 SYGVKD.

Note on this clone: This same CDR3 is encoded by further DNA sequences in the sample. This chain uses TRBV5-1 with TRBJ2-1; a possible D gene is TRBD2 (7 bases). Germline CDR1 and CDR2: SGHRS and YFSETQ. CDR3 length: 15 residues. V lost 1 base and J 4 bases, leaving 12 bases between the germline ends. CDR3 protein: CASSLSGGSYNEQFF. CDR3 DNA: TGCGCCAGCAGCTTGTCGGGGGGCTCTTACAATGAGCAGTTCTTC.

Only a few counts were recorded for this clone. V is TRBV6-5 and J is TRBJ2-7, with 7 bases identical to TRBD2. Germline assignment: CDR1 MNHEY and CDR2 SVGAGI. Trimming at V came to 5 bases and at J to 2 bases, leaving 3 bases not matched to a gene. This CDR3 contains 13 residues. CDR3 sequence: CASSRGVTYEQYF. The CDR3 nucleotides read TGTGCCAGCAGTCGGGGGGTAACCTACGAGCAGTACTTC.